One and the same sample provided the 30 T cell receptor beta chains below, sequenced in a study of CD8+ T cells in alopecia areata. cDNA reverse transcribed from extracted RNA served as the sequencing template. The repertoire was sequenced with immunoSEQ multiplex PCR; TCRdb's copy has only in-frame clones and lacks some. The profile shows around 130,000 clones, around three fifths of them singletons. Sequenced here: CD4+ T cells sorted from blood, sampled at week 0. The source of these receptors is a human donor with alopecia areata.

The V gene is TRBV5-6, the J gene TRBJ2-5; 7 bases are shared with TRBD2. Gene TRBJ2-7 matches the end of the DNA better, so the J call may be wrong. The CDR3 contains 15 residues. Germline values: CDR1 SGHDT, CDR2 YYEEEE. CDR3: CASSTPGLSTYEQYF. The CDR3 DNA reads TGTGCCAGCAGCACTCCGGGACTATCGACCTACGAGCAGTACTTC.

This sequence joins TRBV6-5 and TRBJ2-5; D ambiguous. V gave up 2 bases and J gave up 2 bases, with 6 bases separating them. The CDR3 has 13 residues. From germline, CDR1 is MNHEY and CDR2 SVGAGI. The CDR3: CASSYSVQETQYF. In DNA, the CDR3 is TGTGCCAGCAGTTACAGCGTACAAGAGACCCAGTACTTC.

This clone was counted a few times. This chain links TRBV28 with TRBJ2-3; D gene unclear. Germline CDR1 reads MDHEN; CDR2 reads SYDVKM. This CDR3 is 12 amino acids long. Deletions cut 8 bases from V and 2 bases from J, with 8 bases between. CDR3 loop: CASGGSTDTQYF. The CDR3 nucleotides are TGTGCCAGCGGCGGATCCACAGATACGCAGTATTTT.

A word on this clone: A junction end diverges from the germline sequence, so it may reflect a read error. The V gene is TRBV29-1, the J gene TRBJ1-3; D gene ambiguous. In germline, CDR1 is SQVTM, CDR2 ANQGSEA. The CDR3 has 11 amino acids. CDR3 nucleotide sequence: TGCAGCGGTGAAGTGTGGGACACCATATATTTT. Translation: CSGEVWDTIYF.

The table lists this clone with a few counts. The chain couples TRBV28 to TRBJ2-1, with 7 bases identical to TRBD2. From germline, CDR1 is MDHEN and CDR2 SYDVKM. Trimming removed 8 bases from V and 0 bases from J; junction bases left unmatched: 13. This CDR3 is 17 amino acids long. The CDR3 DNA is TGTGCCAGCGCATCCCCGGCGGGAGTCGGCTCCTACAATGAGCAGTTCTTC. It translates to CASASPAGVGSYNEQFF.

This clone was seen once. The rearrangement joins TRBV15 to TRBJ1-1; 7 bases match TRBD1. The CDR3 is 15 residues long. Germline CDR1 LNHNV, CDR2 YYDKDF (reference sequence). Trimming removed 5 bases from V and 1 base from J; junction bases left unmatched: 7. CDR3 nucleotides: TGTGCCACCAGCCCAGGGGGTGGAGCGAACACTGAAGCTTTCTTT. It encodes CATSPGGGANTEAFF. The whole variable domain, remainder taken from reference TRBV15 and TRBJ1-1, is DAMVIQNPRYQVTQFGKPVTLSCSQTLNHNVMYWYQQKSSQAPKLLFHYYDKDFNNEADTPDNFQSRRPNTSFCFLDIRSPGLGDTAMYLCATSPGGGANTEAFFGQGTRLTVV.

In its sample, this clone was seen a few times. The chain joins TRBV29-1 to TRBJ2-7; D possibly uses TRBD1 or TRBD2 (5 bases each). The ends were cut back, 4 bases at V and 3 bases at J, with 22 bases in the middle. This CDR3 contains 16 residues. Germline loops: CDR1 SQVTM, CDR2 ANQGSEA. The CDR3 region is CSVGLPGSRGGYEQYF. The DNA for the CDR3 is TGCAGCGTTGGCCTCCCGGGGAGCCGTGGGGGCTACGAGCAGTACTTC.

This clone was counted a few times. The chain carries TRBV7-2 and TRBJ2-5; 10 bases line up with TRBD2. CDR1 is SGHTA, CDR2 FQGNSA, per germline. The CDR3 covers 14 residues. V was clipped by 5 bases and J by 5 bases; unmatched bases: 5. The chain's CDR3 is CASSKAGGRETQYF. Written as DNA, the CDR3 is TGTGCCAGCAGCAAAGCGGGGGGGCGGGAGACCCAGTACTTC. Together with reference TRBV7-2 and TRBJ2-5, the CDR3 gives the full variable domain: GAGVSQSPSNKVTEKGKDVELRCDPISGHTALYWYRQSLGQGLEFLIYFQGNSAPDKSGLPSDRFSAERTGGSVSTLTIQRTQQEDSAVYLCASSKAGGRETQYFGPGTRLLVL.

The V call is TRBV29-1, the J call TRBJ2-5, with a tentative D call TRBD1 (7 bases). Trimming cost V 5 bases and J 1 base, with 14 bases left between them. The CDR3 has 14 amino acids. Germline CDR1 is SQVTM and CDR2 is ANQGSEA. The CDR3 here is CSVRRDRIQETQYF. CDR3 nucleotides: TGCAGCGTTCGGCGGGACAGAATCCAAGAGACCCAGTACTTC.

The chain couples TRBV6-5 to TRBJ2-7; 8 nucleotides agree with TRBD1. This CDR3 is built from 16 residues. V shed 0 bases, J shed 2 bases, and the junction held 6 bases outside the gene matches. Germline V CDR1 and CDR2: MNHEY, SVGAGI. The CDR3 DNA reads TGTGCCAGCAGTTACTCAGGGACAGGAACTACCTACGAGCAGTACTTC. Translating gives CASSYSGTGTTYEQYF.

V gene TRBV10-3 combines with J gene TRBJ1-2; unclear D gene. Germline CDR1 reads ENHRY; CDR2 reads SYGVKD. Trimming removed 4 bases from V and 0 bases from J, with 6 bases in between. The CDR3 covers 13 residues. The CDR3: CAISGPTNYGYTF. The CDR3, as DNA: TGTGCCATCAGTGGCCCCACTAACTATGGCTACACCTTC.

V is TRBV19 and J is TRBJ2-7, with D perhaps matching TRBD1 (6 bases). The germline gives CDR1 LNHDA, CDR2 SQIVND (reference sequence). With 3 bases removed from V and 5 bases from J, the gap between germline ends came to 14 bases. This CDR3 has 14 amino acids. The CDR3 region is CASSIRTEQDEQYF. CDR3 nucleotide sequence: TGTGCCAGTAGTATTCGGACAGAGCAGGACGAGCAGTACTTC.

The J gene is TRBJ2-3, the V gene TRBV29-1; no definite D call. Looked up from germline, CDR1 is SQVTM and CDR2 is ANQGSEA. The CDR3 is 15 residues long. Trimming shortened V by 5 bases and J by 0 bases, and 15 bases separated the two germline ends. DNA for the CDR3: TGCAGCGTTCTTAACCGGTTGGCTAGCACAGATACGCAGTATTTT. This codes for CSVLNRLASTDTQYF.

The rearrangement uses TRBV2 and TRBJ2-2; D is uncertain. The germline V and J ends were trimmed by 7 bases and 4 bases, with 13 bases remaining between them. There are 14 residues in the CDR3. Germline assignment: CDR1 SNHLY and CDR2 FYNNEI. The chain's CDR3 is CASNSGTFTGELFF. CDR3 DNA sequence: TGTGCCAGCAACTCGGGCACCTTCACCGGGGAGCTGTTTTTT.

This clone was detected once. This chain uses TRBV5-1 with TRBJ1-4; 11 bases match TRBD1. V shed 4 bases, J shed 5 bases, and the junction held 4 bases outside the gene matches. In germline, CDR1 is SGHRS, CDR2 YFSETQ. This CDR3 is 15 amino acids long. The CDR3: CASSPGTGGNEKLFF. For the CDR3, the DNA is TGCGCCAGCAGCCCCGGGACAGGGGGGAATGAAAAACTGTTTTTT.

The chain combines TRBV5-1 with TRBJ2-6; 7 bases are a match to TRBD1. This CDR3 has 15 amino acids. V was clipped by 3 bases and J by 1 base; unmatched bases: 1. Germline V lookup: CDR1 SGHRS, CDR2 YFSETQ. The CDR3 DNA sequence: TGCGCCAGCAGCTCGACAGGGTCTGGGGCCAACGTCCTGACTTTC. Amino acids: CASSSTGSGANVLTF. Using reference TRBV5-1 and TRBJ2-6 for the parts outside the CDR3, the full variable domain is KAGVTQTPRYLIKTRGQQVTLSCSPISGHRSVSWYQQTPGQGLQFLFEYFSETQRNKGNFPGRFSGRQFSNSRSEMNVSTLELGDSALYLCASSSTGSGANVLTFGAGSRLTVL.

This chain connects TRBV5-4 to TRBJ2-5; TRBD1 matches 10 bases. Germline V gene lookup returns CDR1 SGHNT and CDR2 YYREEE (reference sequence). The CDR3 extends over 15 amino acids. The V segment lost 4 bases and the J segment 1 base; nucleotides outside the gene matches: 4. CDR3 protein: CASSIRDRGQETQYF. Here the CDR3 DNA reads TGTGCCAGCAGCATCCGGGACAGGGGCCAAGAGACCCAGTACTTC.

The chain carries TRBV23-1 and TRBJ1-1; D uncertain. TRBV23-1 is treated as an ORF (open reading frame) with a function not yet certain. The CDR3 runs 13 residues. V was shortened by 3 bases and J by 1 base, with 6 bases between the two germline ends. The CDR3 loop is CASSHRTNTEAFF. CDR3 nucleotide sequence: TGCGCCAGCAGTCACCGTACGAACACTGAAGCTTTCTTT.

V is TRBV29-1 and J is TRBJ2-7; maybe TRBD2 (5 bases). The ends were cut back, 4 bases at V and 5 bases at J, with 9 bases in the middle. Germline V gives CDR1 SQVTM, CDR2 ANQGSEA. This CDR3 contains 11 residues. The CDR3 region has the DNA TGCAGCGTTGGGACTTTCCACGAGCAGTACTTC. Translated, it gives CSVGTFHEQYF.

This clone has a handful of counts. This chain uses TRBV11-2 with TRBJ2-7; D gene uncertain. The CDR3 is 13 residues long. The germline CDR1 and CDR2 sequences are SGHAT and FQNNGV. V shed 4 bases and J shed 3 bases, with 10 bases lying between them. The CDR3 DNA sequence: TGTGCCAGCAGCTCCCGCGTCGGCTACGAGCAGTACTTC. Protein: CASSSRVGYEQYF. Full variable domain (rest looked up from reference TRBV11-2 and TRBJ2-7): EAGVAQSPRYKIIEKRQSVAFWCNPISGHATLYWYQQILGQGPKLLIQFQNNGVVDDSQLPKDRFSAERLKGVDSTLKIQPAKLEDSAVYLCASSSRVGYEQYFGPGTRLTVT.

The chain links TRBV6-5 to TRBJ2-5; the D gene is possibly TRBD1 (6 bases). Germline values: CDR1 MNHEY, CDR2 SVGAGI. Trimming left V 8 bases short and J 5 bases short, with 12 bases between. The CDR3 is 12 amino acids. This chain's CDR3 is CASLGRGETQYF. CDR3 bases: TGTGCCAGCTTGGGCAGGGGTGAGACCCAGTACTTC.

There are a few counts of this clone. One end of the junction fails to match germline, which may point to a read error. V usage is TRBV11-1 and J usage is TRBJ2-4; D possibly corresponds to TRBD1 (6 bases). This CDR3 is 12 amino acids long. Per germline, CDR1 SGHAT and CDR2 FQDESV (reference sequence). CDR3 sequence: CAGRGTDGIQYF. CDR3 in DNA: TGTGCCGGCAGGGGAACGGATGGCATTCAGTACTTC.

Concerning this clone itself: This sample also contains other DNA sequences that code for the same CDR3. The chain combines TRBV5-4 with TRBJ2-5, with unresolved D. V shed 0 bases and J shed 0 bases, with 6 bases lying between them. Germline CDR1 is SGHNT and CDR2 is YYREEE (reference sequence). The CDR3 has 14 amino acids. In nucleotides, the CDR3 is TGTGCCAGCAGCTTGGGGACGGACCAAGAGACCCAGTACTTC. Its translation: CASSLGTDQETQYF. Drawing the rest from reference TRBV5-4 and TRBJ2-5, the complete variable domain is ETGVTQSPTHLIKTRGQQVTLRCSSQSGHNTVSWYQQALGQGPQFIFQYYREEENGRGNFPPRFSGLQFPNYSSELNVNALELDDSALYLCASSLGTDQETQYFGPGTRLLVL.

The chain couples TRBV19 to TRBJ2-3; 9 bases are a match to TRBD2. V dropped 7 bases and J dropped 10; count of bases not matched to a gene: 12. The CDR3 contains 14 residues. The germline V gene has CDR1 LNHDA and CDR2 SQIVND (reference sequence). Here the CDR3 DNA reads TGTGCCAGTACAGGCGGGAGGGCCCTTTACGCGCAGTATTTT. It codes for CASTGGRALYAQYF.

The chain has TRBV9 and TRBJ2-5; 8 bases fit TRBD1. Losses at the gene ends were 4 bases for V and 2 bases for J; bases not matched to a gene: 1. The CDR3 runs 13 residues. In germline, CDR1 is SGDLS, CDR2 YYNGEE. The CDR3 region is CASSRTGQETQYF. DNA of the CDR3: TGTGCCAGCAGCCGGACAGGGCAAGAGACCCAGTACTTC.

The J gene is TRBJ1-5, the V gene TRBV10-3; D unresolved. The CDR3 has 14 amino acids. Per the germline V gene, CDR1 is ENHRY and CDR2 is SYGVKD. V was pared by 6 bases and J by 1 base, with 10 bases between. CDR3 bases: TGTGCCATCAGCGACACAGAGAGCAATCAGCCCCAGCATTTT. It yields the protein CAISDTESNQPQHF.

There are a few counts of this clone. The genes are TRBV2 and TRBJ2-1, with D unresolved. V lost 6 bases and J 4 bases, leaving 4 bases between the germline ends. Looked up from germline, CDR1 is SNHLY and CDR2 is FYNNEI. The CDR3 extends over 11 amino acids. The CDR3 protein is CASRGYNEQFF. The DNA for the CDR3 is TGTGCCAGCAGGGGTTACAATGAGCAGTTCTTC.

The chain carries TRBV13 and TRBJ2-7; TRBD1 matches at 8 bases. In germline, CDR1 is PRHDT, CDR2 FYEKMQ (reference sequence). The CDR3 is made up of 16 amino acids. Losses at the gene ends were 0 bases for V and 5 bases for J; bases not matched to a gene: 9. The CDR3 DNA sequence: TGTGCCAGCAGCTTAGGCCGTGGACAGGGAACAGACGAGCAGTACTTC. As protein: CASSLGRGQGTDEQYF.

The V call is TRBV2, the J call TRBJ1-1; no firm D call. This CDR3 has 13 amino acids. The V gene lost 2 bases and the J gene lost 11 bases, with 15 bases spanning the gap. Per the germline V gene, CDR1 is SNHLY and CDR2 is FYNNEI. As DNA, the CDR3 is TGTGCCAGCAGTGAACAGGAGGAAAAGGTGGCTTTCTTT. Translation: CASSEQEEKVAFF. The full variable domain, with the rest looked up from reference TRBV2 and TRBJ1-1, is EPEVTQTPSHQVTQMGQEVILRCVPISNHLYFYWYRQILGQKVEFLVSFYNNEISEKSEIFDDQFSVERPDGSNFTLKIRSTKLEDSAMYFCASSEQEEKVAFFGQGTRLTVV.

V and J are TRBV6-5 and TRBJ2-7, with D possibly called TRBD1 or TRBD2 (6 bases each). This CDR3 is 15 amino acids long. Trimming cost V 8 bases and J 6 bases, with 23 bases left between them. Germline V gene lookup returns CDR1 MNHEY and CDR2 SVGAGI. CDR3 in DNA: TGTGCCAGCGGCCCCCCGGGGGCAGGGGAAGGCGAGCAGTACTTC. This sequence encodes CASGPPGAGEGEQYF.